The following is a T cell receptor beta chain sequence with its context. Its antigen is not identified. The assay was immunoSEQ multiplex PCR, and TCRdb's table has in-frame clones only and misses some. The sample includes about 45,000 clones, about 69% of them seen just once. The data are from a study of cytotoxic CD8 clonotypes in ibrutinib-treated CLL. The wider study: Of the patients, some eleven were relapsed/refractory, 15 treatment-naive and 17 IGHV unmutated. Samples yielded averages of some 250,000 productive templates and over 90,000 productive rearrangements.

Broader study findings: Relative to age-matched healthy donors, clonality at baseline was higher, and it tracked circulating CD8+ T-cell counts. Clonality went up at the time of ibrutinib response, stayed stable in sustained remission, and later dropped back toward its baseline level at progression.

The V gene lost 5 bases and the J gene lost 0 bases, with 11 bases spanning the gap. The CDR3 totals 14 residues. The germline gives CDR1 GTSNPN, CDR2 SVGIG (reference sequence). The specimen was PBMCs, collected after 24 months of ibrutinib treatment. The receptor's source is a human donor with chronic lymphocytic leukemia. The rearrangement joins TRBV30 to TRBJ1-3, with a possible D match to TRBD1 (5 bases). In DNA, the CDR3 is TGTGCCTGGGGTACAGGCTTCTCTGGAAACACCATATATTTT. It specifies CAWGTGFSGNTIYF.